The 6 T cell receptor beta chains given below trace back to one sample, sequenced in a study of T-cell memory formation after mild COVID-19. One entry per CDR3 protein results from TCRdb running MiXCR on the 5' RACE reads. The table records 30,000 to 45,000 distinct CDR3 sequences, approximately 10% of them present only once. The sample was PBMCs or a T cell subset sorted from them (not recorded which). The receptor set was obtained from a man aged 18 to 29 who had mild COVID-19 (a few samples of this study predate the infection). Cell type and time point are not known.

Ten or more counts support this clonotype. This chain joins TRBV6-2 or TRBV6-3 and TRBJ1-6, with D unresolved. V shed 4 bases and J shed 7 bases, with 17 bases lying between them. The CDR3 contains 16 residues. Germline assignment: CDR1 MNHEY and CDR2 SVGEGT. In nucleotides, the CDR3 is TGTGCCAGCAGTTCCACCACCGGTATTAGGAATTCACCCCTCCACTTT. Translated: CASSSTTGIRNSPLHF.

This clonotype was picked up many times. This CDR3 reads CASSPSARGRANVLTF. In DNA, the CDR3 is TGCGCCAGCAGCCCTTCTGCAAGGGGAAGAGCCAACGTCCTGACTTTC. The V call is TRBV4-3, the J call TRBJ2-6, with a tentative D call TRBD1 (5 bases). V was trimmed by 4 bases and J by 7 bases, leaving 17 bases between them. The germline gives CDR1 LGHNA, CDR2 YSLEER. CDR3 size: 16 residues.

The rearrangement uses TRBV6-4 and TRBJ1-2, with 9 bases matching TRBD1. The J segment lost 6 bases and the V segment lost 2 bases, leaving 10 bases of the junction unmatched. This CDR3 has 16 amino acids. The V gene's germline CDR1 is MRHNA and CDR2 SNTAGT. The CDR3 loop is CASSDGSDRGLNGYTF. The DNA of the CDR3 is TGTGCCAGCAGTGACGGTTCCGACAGGGGGTTGAATGGCTACACCTTC.

This clonotype was picked up a small number of times. The chain employs TRBV9 and TRBJ1-1; D ambiguous. Trimming pared 3 bases from V and 9 bases from J, leaving 15 bases between. CDR3 length: 13 residues. Germline assignment: CDR1 SGDLS and CDR2 YYNGEE. The DNA for the CDR3 is TGTGCCAGCAGCGCCGGGGTGAAGTCCAAAGCTTTCTTT. Protein sequence: CASSAGVKSKAFF.

The V and J genes are TRBV10-1 and TRBJ2-7; no clear D. Trimming cost V 0 bases and J 4 bases, with 7 bases left between them. Germline CDR1 reads WNHNN; CDR2 reads SYGVQD (reference sequence). CDR3 length equals 13 residues. The CDR3 protein is CASSESPGYEQYF. The CDR3 nucleotides read TGCGCCAGCAGTGAGTCCCCAGGATACGAGCAGTACTTC.

Many counts were recorded for this clonotype. The gene calls are TRBV21-1 and TRBJ2-7; the D call TRBD2 from the table was never checked on the DNA. TRBV21-1 corresponds to a pseudogene. The CDR3 is made up of 20 amino acids. The CDR3 bases are TGTGCCAGCAGCAAAGGGGACCCGGGACTAGCGGGGGGGAGCTCCTACGAGCAGTACGTC. This sequence encodes CASSKGDPGLAGGSSYEQYV.